The 2 T cell receptor beta chains listed next were all sequenced from one sample in a study of T cell repertoires in cytomegalovirus infection (dated by TCRdb to the late 2010s). The data were produced on an Illumina HiSeq 1500. The raw public data were reprocessed by TCRdb itself: fastp quality trimming at Q25, MiXCR clonotype calling, in-frame beta chains only. For every CDR3 protein sequence, its rows merge into one entry that carries the most common genes and DNA. This sample is represented by hundreds of thousands of distinct CDR3 sequences; roughly a third of them were singletons. The ten most abundant clones make up about 17% of the sample. The treatment or condition label, as the study defines it: in vitro stimulation with specific CMV peptide epitopes to enrich CMV-specific T cells. Antigen specificity for these receptors is unknown. The material sequenced was cultured PBMCs, taken from culture after CMV antigen stimulation. Receptors were obtained from a human donor in good health (CMV status not recorded). Some clones in this sample may be carry-over from other donors' samples.

This clonotype was counted a few times. V and J are TRBV27 and TRBJ1-6; D gene uncertain. Germline V gene sequence: CDR1 MNHEY, CDR2 SMNVEV (reference sequence). The V gene lost 2 bases and the J gene lost 0 bases, with 5 bases spanning the gap. The CDR3 has 15 residues. The CDR3: CASSLRSSYNSPLHF. The CDR3 DNA reads as TGTGCCAGCAGTTTAAGGAGCTCCTATAATTCACCCCTCCACTTT.

This clonotype came up a few times. The chain uses TRBV11-2 and TRBJ2-3; D not resolved. V shed 2 bases and J shed 7 bases, with 7 bases lying between them. The length of the CDR3 is 12 residues. Germline V gene lookup returns CDR1 SGHAT and CDR2 FQNNGV. The CDR3 region has the DNA TGTGCCAGCAGCTTAAGGTCCCATACGCAGTATTTT. Its protein product is CASSLRSHTQYF.